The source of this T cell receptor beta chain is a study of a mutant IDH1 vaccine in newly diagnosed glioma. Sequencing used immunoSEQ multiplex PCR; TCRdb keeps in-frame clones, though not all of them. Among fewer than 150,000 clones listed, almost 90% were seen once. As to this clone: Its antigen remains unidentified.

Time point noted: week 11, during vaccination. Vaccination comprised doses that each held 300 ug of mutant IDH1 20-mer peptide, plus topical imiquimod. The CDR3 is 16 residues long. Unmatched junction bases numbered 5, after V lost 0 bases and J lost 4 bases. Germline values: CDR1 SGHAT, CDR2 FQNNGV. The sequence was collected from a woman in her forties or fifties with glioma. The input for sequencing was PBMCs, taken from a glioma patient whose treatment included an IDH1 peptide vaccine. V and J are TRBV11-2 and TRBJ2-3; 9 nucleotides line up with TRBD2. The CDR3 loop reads CASSLERGGAADTQYF. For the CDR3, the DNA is TGTGCCAGCAGCTTAGAGCGGGGGGGGGCAGCAGATACGCAGTATTTT.